This T cell receptor (beta chain) was sequenced in a study of long-term antiretroviral therapy in people with HIV (dated by TCRdb to 2021 to 2024). Describing the broader study: Collection of the earliest samples took place about a decade ahead of the 2015 WHO recommendation for immediate ART, at a time when ART was typically delayed until CD4 counts fell. About a third of the roughly 30 participants with HIV were female. A total of 150 to 200 cryopreserved PBMC samples came from 25 to 35 adults with confirmed HIV infection and were collected serially over a mean of roughly six years (range 1-12). Test extractions of a monoclonal T-cell line alongside approximately 34 polyclonal samples showed no cross-contamination during QIAcube processing. This retrospective serial study examined whether starting ART and sustained HIV suppression were associated with changes in the composition and diversity of the TRB repertoire in peripheral blood.

Sequencing of the TRB variable region was done with the immunoSEQ hsTCRB v3.0 assay at survey level resolution. TRB sequencing targeted a depth of 40,000-50,000 T-cell genomes per sample. TRB libraries were pooled and sequenced on an Illumina MiSeq using a v3 150-cycle kit. The published analysis was carried out like this. Repertoire analysis was run in R within a reproducible Nextflow workflow that covered QC, data transformation and analysis. Custom analyses were implemented in LymphoSeq2, an R package for AIRR-Seq data exploration. Four samples yielding fewer than 5000 total TRB sequences were excluded, leaving 188 analyzed HIV repertoires. Of the roughly 180 retained HIV repertoires, almost 60 were collected before and roughly 130 after ART initiation. Repertoires were downsampled to 5000 TRB nucleotide sequences, and summary statistics were averaged over 100 downsampling iterations. The analysis kept only TRB sequences whose CDR3 regions were at least seven amino acids long. Two measures captured diversity: a Shannon entropy-derived clonality score and the Gini coefficient. In the repertoire networks, any two of the top 5000 CDR3 amino acid sequences were connected whenever the two sequences differed by an edit distance of one. Antigen specificity groups and MHC restriction were predicted for TRB CDR3 amino acid sequences with GLIPH2. To flag known associations with CMV, EBV, HIV or tissue antigens, CDR3 amino acid sequences were compared against VDJdb and McPAS-TCR. Pre-ART, post-ART and control groups were compared with Wilcoxon signed-rank tests and Holm-Bonferroni correction. This is the immuneACCESS table as TCRdb keeps it, with only in-frame sequences that have V and J called. A part of the clones is gone; compared with another copy, unresolved V genes explain less than half, and the rest is unexplained. V and J calls plus clone size are reproduced from that table; the DNA served to infer D and trimming. The sample table contains 17,000 or so clones; only one count was recorded for around 81% of them. The top ten hold approximately 9.5% of the sample.

To be included, a participant needed at least one PBMC sample from before ART initiation plus at least two post-ART samples. Every participant with HIV received treatment in the United States of America. Before DNA extraction, cryopreserved samples containing 1-10 million PBMC were thawed and washed. At the time of the earliest PBMC sample, participants with HIV were aged between about 23 and 54 years. PBMC samples were contributed by each participant from 1-4 timepoints before ART initiation and 2-8 timepoints after ART initiation, with a median of 7 samples. Serial HIV viral load, CD4+ T-cell count, ART history and demographic data were obtained for every participant. Genomic DNA was extracted from unsorted PBMC with a Qiagen kit on a QIAcube, processed in batches of 12 samples. This clone was seen more than once but under ten times. It lacks a known antigen. It has no much larger one-base neighbor in the sample; base qualities were not kept.

The V end loses 4 bases and the J end loses 1 base, and a stretch of 11 bases separates them. CDR1 and CDR2 (MGHRA, YSYEKL) derive from the germline V gene. The CDR3 goes from the cysteine to the phenylalanine over 14 residues. The kept DNA is CDR3 alone, 42 bases in frame from the first base. The investigation overall reported the following: No data were available on ART adherence, viral resistance or therapy changes, limiting inferences about post-ART repertoire changes. Compared with controls, HIV repertoires had narrower CDR3 length ranges, and the network structure pointed to an antigen-experienced repertoire that shifted only slightly toward naive after ART. ART initiation was associated with a significant increase in TRB diversity, but diversity stayed significantly below transplant donor controls even after long-term ART. At every time point, the repertoire was dominated by expanded TRB clones first identified before ART initiation, although this dominance fluctuated and, in many PLHIV, declined after ART. The samples span the years 2004 to 2017, and the ART regimens used may be less effective than current regimens. Because pre-ART samples had limited cell numbers, unsorted PBMC were profiled rather than sorted CD4+ and CD8+ T cells. Owing to limited PBMC availability, only the TCR beta chain was sequenced, without alpha chain pairing.

The chain employs TRBV4-1 and TRBJ2-7, with the D segment identity uncertain. The sample here was unsorted PBMCs, taken 0.3 years before starting antiretroviral therapy. The sequence derives from a man aged 50 to 59 with HIV. The CDR3 region has the sequence CASSLKDGSYEQYF. The DNA sequence reads TGCGCCAGCAGCCTAAAAGACGGTTCCTACGAGCAGTACTTC.